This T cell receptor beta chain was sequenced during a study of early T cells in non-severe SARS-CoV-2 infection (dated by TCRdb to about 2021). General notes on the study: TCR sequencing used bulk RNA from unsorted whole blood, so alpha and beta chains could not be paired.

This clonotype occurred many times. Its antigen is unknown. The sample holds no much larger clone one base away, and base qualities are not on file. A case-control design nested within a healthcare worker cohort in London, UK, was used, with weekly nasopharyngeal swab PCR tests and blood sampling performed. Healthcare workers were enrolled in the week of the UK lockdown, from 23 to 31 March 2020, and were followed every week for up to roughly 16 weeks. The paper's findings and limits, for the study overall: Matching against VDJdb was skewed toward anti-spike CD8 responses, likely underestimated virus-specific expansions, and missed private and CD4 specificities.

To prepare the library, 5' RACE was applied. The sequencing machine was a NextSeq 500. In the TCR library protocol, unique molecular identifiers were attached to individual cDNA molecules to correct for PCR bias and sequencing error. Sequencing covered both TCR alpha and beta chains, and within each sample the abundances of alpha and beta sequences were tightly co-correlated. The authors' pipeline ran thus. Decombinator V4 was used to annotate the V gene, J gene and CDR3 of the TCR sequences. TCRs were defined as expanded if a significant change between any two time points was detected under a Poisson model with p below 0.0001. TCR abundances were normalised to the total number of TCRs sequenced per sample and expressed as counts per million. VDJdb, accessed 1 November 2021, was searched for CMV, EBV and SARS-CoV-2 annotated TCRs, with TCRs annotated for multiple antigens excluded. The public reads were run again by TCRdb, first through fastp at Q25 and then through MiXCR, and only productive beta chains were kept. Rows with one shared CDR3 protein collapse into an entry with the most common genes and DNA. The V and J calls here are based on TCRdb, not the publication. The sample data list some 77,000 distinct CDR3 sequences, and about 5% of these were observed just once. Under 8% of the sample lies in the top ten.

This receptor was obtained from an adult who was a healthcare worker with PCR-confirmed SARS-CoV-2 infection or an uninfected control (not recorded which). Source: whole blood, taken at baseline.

In nucleotides, the sequence is TGTGCCAGCAGCTTCCAAAATTACAGGGGGCGGAGAAACACTGAAGCTTTCTTT. Translated, it reads CASSFQNYRGRRNTEAFF. The chain is encoded by TRBV5-8 joined to TRBJ1-1, and 9 junction bases match TRBD1. From cysteine to phenylalanine, the CDR3 is 18 amino acids long. Only CDR3 DNA remains: 54 bases, in frame from the first base. The germline V gene sets CDR1 to SGHTS and CDR2 to YDEGEE. At the junction V is shortened by 2 bases and J by 2 bases; bases outside the gene matches: 13.